A selection of T cell receptor beta chains follows, all from one sample in a study of cytotoxic CD8 clonotypes in ibrutinib-treated CLL. Some clones are missing from TCRdb's copy, which holds only in-frame ones; the method was immunoSEQ multiplex PCR. This table holds around 40,000 clones, less than 85% found once. Here the sequenced sample was PBMCs, taken at disease progression, from a patient treated with ibrutinib. The receptors derive from a human donor with chronic lymphocytic leukemia. CDR3s include the opening cysteine and the closing phenylalanine or tryptophan. A D gene is named only where the DNA matches it firmly. Rows may omit the clone size; those that give it use once, few, many or a size class.

TGTGCCAGCAGTGAAACGTGGGGGTCTTTTCTTTCTGGCTACACCTTC	CASSETWGSFLSGYTF	-	-	TRBJ1-2	TRBV25-1
TGTGCCAGCGGGCCGACTTGGGGAGGAGATACGCAGTATTTT	CASGPTWGGDTQYF	-	-	TRBJ2-3	TRBV27
TGTGCCACCAGTTCTTTCGGGTCGGAAACGACTGAAGCTTTCTTT	CATSSFGSETTEAFF	-	-	TRBJ1-1	TRBV15
TGTGCCAGCAGCCCGGGACAGGGGGCGAATGGCTACACCTTC	CASSPGQGANGYTF	TRBD1	medium-sized	TRBJ1-2	TRBV7-3
TGTGCCAGCAGCTTAGCATCGGGACTAGCGGGAGTAAACTCCTACAATGAGCAGTTCTTC	CASSLASGLAGVNSYNEQFF	TRBD2	-	TRBJ2-1	TRBV7-6
TGTGCCATTGAGCCCTACGAGCAGTACTTC	CAIEPYEQYF	-	few	TRBJ2-7	TRBV6-6
TGTGCCAGCGGTGGCGATGGAACCTACAATGAGCAGTTCTTC	CASGGDGTYNEQFF	-	-	TRBJ2-1	TRBV27
TGTGCCAGCAGTTCCTCGGGGGGGGTAATTCAGTACTTC	CASSSSGGVIQYF	TRBD2	few	TRBJ2-4	TRBV27
TGTGCCAGCAGCTTATATGGGCGGGAGATCACTGAAGCTTTCTTT	CASSLYGREITEAFF	-	-	TRBJ1-1	TRBV7-9
TGTGCCAGTAGTATAGGCGGGAGAGGAGGGAACATTCAGTACTTC	CASSIGGRGGNIQYF	TRBD2	few	TRBJ2-4	TRBV19
TGCGCCAGCAGCTTGGGGCCGGGACCTAACACTGAAGCTTTCTTT	CASSLGPGPNTEAFF	-	-	TRBJ1-1	TRBV5-1
TGTGCCAGCAAGGTTGGGGCAGGCCCCAATCAGCCCCAGCATTTT	CASKVGAGPNQPQHF	-	few	TRBJ1-5	TRBV27
TGTGCCAGTAGTATCGGTGAGGTTCAGCCCCAGCATTTT	CASSIGEVQPQHF	-	-	TRBJ1-5	TRBV19
TGTGCCAGCAGCACCCACCATGGGACTGAAGCTTTCTTT	CASSTHHGTEAFF	-	-	TRBJ1-1	TRBV7-9
TGTGCCAGTAGTCCCTGGACAGGGGCAAACACCGGGGAGCTGTTTTTT	CASSPWTGANTGELFF	TRBD1	-	TRBJ2-2	TRBV19
TGTGCCAGCAGCGTAGCCGGTCGAGCGGGGTCCAATGAGCAGTTCTTC	CASSVAGRAGSNEQFF	TRBD2	-	TRBJ2-1	TRBV9